Below are 9 T cell receptor beta chains sequenced from a single sample in a study of shared clonotypes between healthy human individuals. As defined, naive CD8 cells were CD45RO-negative and positively selected for CCR7, with terminally differentiated effector memory CD45RA+ cells excluded. Clones were read by immunoSEQ multiplex PCR, and TCRdb kept only the in-frame ones, dropping some. The sample yields 550,000 to 650,000 clones, 95% to 96% seen once. Sequencing was performed on naive CD8+ T cells sorted from blood. Receptors originate from a woman aged 25-40 years in good health.

The chain links TRBV11-2 to TRBJ2-7; D assignment may be TRBD1 or TRBD2 (6 bases each). The CDR3 has 16 residues. CDR1 is SGHAT and CDR2 is FQNNGV in the germline V gene. With 6 bases removed from V and 5 bases from J, the gap between germline ends came to 23 bases. The CDR3 protein is CASSPGAGRVRHEQYF. The CDR3 coding sequence is TGTGCCAGCAGTCCGGGGGCGGGACGAGTCAGGCACGAGCAGTACTTC.

The V call is TRBV6-1, the J call TRBJ2-2; 7 positions match TRBD2. The CDR3 spans 14 residues. The germline gives CDR1 MNHNS, CDR2 SASEGT. Unmatched junction bases numbered 0, after V lost 2 bases and J lost 3 bases. In DNA form, the CDR3 reads TGTGCCAGCAGTGAACTAGCGGACACCGGGGAGCTGTTTTTT. Translation: CASSELADTGELFF.

V usage is TRBV29-1 and J usage is TRBJ1-2, with D possibly matching TRBD1 (6 bases). CDR1 and CDR2 (germline): SQVTM, ANQGSEA. The V end was cut by 4 bases, the J end by 6 bases, with 15 bases between. The CDR3 runs to 13 residues. The chain's CDR3 is CSVARGDGNGYTF. DNA of the CDR3: TGCAGCGTTGCAAGGGGGGATGGAAATGGCTACACCTTC.

Turning to this clone: One end of the junction is discordant with germline, which a read error may explain. The chain combines TRBV6-5 with TRBJ2-5; D is undetermined. The better agreement between TRBJ2-7 and the DNA end casts doubt on the J call. CDR1 MNHEY and CDR2 SVGAGI come from the germline V gene. CDR3 length equals 14 residues. Here the CDR3 DNA reads TGTGCCAGCAGTTATCAGGCACTCTCCCACGAGCAGTACTTC. The encoded protein is CASSYQALSHEQYF.

The V and J genes are TRBV2 and TRBJ1-4; D might be TRBD1 (5 bases). Trimming pared 6 bases from V and 8 bases from J, leaving 22 bases between. The germline gives CDR1 SNHLY, CDR2 FYNNEI. This CDR3 spans 16 amino acids. The DNA of the CDR3 is TGTGCCAGCAGAGACTTACTGGCCCAGGGCGGAGAAAAACTGTTTTTT. Amino acid sequence: CASRDLLAQGGEKLFF.

The chain links TRBV29-1 to TRBJ2-2, with D tentatively TRBD1 or TRBD2 (6 bases each). The CDR3 has 14 residues. Trimming left V 3 bases short and J 0 bases short, with 8 bases between. Germline loops: CDR1 SQVTM, CDR2 ANQGSEA. CDR3 sequence reads: CSVDGGTNTGELFF. The DNA for the CDR3 is TGCAGCGTTGACGGGGGCACGAACACCGGGGAGCTGTTTTTT.

The chain recombines TRBV5-6 with TRBJ2-2; possible D gene TRBD1, 6 bases. The V gene's germline CDR1 is SGHDT and CDR2 YYEEEE. With 6 bases removed from V and 8 bases from J, the gap between germline ends came to 11 bases. CDR3 length equals 12 residues. The CDR3 sequence: CASTFRGGELFF. CDR3 coding DNA: TGTGCCAGCACCTTCAGGGGAGGGGAGCTGTTTTTT.

With regard to this clone: Other DNA sequences from this sample encode an identical CDR3 as well. The V gene is TRBV27, the J gene TRBJ2-6; no reliable D call. The V gene lost 3 bases and the J gene lost 1 base, with 4 bases spanning the gap. The CDR3 extends over 14 amino acids. CDR1 and CDR2 (germline): MNHEY, SMNVEV (reference sequence). The CDR3 DNA reads TGTGCCAGCAGTTTTGGTTCTGGGGCCAACGTCCTGACTTTC. This translates into CASSFGSGANVLTF.

This chain's CDR3 is CASSVVTNCEQPQHF. The CDR3 coding sequence is TGTGCCAGCAGCGTAGTCACCAACTGCGAACAGCCCCAGCATTTT. The chain uses TRBV9 and TRBJ1-5; D remains ambiguous. Trimming shortened V by 0 bases and J by 7 bases, and 14 bases separated the two germline ends. Germline V gene data show CDR1 as SGDLS and CDR2 as YYNGEE. The CDR3 spans 15 residues.